This T cell receptor beta chain was documented in a study of T cell responses to AZD1222 COVID-19 vaccine. Study results and caveats: Repertoire samples came only from after the peak T cell response. Mostly white British, mostly female donors; authors suggested clonal diversity may be underestimated.

Trimming stripped 3 bases from V and 8 bases from J, with 18 bases between. This CDR3 spans 15 amino acids. Germline CDR1 SGHRS, CDR2 YFSETQ. TCRdb keeps only in-frame clones here, not all; method: immunoSEQ multiplex PCR. The data hold about 120,000 clones, with roughly nine tenths observed a single time. Note on this clone: Antigen unknown.

This material consisted of peripheral blood, taken on day 0 of AZD1222 vaccination. The clonotype originates from an adult in good health. The chain recombines TRBV5-1 with TRBJ2-1, with D possibly being TRBD1 or TRBD2 (7 bases each). CDR3 nucleotides: TGCGCCAGCAGCTGGGGGACTACTCAGGGGGATGAGCAGTTCTTC. Encoded protein: CASSWGTTQGDEQFF. Supplemented by reference TRBV5-1 and TRBJ2-1, the full variable domain reads KAGVTQTPRYLIKTRGQQVTLSCSPISGHRSVSWYQQTPGQGLQFLFEYFSETQRNKGNFPGRFSGRQFSNSRSEMNVSTLELGDSALYLCASSWGTTQGDEQFFGPGTRLTVL.